A single sample is the source of the 3 T cell receptor beta chains below, sequenced in a study of T cell changes during pregnancy in multiple sclerosis. Repertoires were generated with immunoSEQ multiplex PCR, while TCRdb's copy carries only in-frame clones and drops some. The sample carries about 39,000 clones, around 94% recorded once. The source material was peripheral blood, sampled in the third trimester of pregnancy. These receptors came from a female donor with multiple sclerosis, enrolled in a pregnancy study.

The gene calls are TRBV11-1 and TRBJ2-7; 8 bases are a match to TRBD2. Looked up from germline, CDR1 is SGHAT and CDR2 is FQDESV (reference sequence). Germline trimming cut 2 bases from V and 7 bases from J; bases unmatched to any gene: 7. This CDR3 contains 14 residues. The CDR3 DNA reads as TGTGCCAGCAGCTTAACCAGCGGGGGCTCGGAGCAGTACTTC. Translating it yields CASSLTSGGSEQYF.

In nucleotides, the CDR3 is TGTGCCAGCAGCGTGGTACCGGGACTAGTCAACAATGAGCAGTTCTTC. Encoded protein: CASSVVPGLVNNEQFF. V usage is TRBV9 and J usage is TRBJ2-1; 8 bases are shared with TRBD2. The CDR3 totals 16 residues. In germline, CDR1 is SGDLS, CDR2 YYNGEE. V shed 2 bases and J 5 bases; nucleotides not matched to a gene: 9.

The chain has TRBV7-8 and TRBJ1-4; TRBD1 matches 8 bases. Germline V gene sequence: CDR1 SGHVS, CDR2 FQNEAQ. The CDR3 covers 15 residues. V lost 1 base and J lost 7; bases outside the gene matches: 5. The DNA of the CDR3 is TGTGCCAGCAGCTTAGGCGGGACAGGCGGTGAAAAACTGTTTTTT. This translates into CASSLGGTGGEKLFF.